This T cell receptor (beta chain) was profiled in a study of T-cell reconstitution after alpha-beta-depleted transplantation in children. A library of TCRbeta sequences, prepared with unique molecular identifiers, was generated. TCRdb itself ran the PCR reads through MiXCR, one entry per CDR3 protein. The sample lists about 600,000 distinct CDR3 sequences; about 11% were seen once. This CDR3 has 11 amino acids. Germline CDR1 DFQATT, CDR2 SNEGSKA (reference sequence). Trimming shortened V by 2 bases and J by 6 bases, and 6 bases separated the two germline ends. The clonotype originates from a human donor who donated a stem cell graft to a child with acute myeloid leukemia. Sequencing used PBMCs from the stem cell graft donor, obtained from the stem cell graft. This sequence joins TRBV20-1 and TRBJ2-3; D not resolved. Here the CDR3 DNA reads TGCAGTGCTAGACAAATGGATACGCAGTATTTT. It yields the protein CSARQMDTQYF.